The rows below give T cell receptor beta chains drawn from one sample of a study of Ad26.COV2.S vaccination and SARS-CoV-2 variants. The repertoire was sequenced with immunoSEQ multiplex PCR; TCRdb's copy has only in-frame clones and lacks some. This table has some 370,000 clones, roughly 80% appearing once. The material sequenced was peripheral blood, taken in a trial of Ad26.COV2.S vaccine versus placebo. The receptors stem from a person between 18 and 65 years old who received the Ad26.COV2.S COVID-19 vaccine or a placebo. Each CDR3 is given with its conserved first and last residue. D genes are given only for firm matches.

v_gene	d_gene	j_gene	CDR3aa	CDR3nt
TRBV4-2	.	TRBJ1-2	CASSQELEERVDGYTF	TGTGCCAGCAGCCAAGAATTAGAGGAGCGGGTCGATGGCTACACCTTC
TRBV7-9	.	TRBJ2-3	CASSLGVTDTQYF	TGTGCCAGCAGCTTAGGGGTCACAGATACGCAGTATTTT
TRBV29-1	.	TRBJ1-2	CSVEGSDYGYTF	TGCAGCGTTGAGGGCAGCGACTATGGCTACACCTTC
TRBV2	.	TRBJ2-2	CASSERQLTGELFF	TGTGCCAGCAGTGAACGGCAACTCACCGGGGAGCTGTTTTTT
TRBV4-1	.	TRBJ2-1	CASSQPRSHSHEQFF	TGCGCCAGCAGCCAGCCTAGATCCCATTCCCATGAGCAGTTCTTC
TRBV3-1/TRBV3-2	.	TRBJ2-1	CASSPPNRANNEQFF	TGTGCCAGCAGCCCCCCAAATCGCGCGAACAATGAGCAGTTCTTC
TRBV6-2/TRBV6-3	.	TRBJ1-1	CASSYSRGRTEAFF	TGTGCCAGCAGTTACTCGAGGGGACGAACTGAAGCTTTCTTT
TRBV5-4	.	TRBJ1-6	CASSPGGQNSPLHF	TGTGCCAGCAGCCCGGGTGGGCAAAATTCACCCCTCCACTTT
TRBV11-3	.	TRBJ1-4	CASSFRRNEKLFF	TGTGCCAGCAGCTTCCGGCGAAATGAAAAACTGTTTTTT
TRBV11-3	.	TRBJ1-4	CASSPGGGSEKLFF	TGTGCCAGCAGCCCGGGTGGAGGGTCTGAAAAACTGTTTTTT
TRBV29-1	TRBD1	TRBJ1-1	CSVGTGLMNTEAFF	TGCAGCGTGGGGACAGGGTTGATGAACACTGAAGCTTTCTTT
TRBV6-6	.	TRBJ2-1	CASSPRTFYNEQFF	TGTGCCAGCAGTCCCCGGACGTTTTACAATGAGCAGTTCTTC
TRBV4-1	TRBD1	TRBJ2-1	CASSFRAGTAYNEQFF	TGCGCCAGCAGCTTCAGGGCCGGGACAGCTTACAATGAGCAGTTCTTC
TRBV11-2	.	TRBJ2-5	CASSLPRTGGETQYF	TGTGCCAGCAGCTTACCCCGTACCGGGGGAGAGACCCAGTACTTC
TRBV29-1	TRBD1	TRBJ1-1	CSVDRRKGQAKNTEAFF	TGCAGCGTTGACCGAAGAAAGGGACAGGCCAAGAACACTGAAGCTTTCTTT
TRBV7-8	.	TRBJ2-5	CASSLVQLLETQYF	TGTGCCAGCAGCTTAGTACAGCTCTTAGAGACCCAGTACTTC
TRBV15	.	TRBJ2-2	CATSSPQRGDTGELFF	TGTGCCACCAGCTCCCCCCAGAGGGGCGACACCGGGGAGCTGTTTTTT
TRBV5-4	TRBD2	TRBJ2-1	CASSLGFGGSGDNEQFF	TGTGCCAGCAGCTTGGGGTTCGGCGGGAGTGGCGACAATGAGCAGTTCTTC
TRBV5-4	.	TRBJ1-3	CASSLWGFGNTIYF	TGTGCCAGCAGCTTGTGGGGCTTTGGAAACACCATATATTTT
TRBV6-5	TRBD1	TRBJ1-2	CASTQGEGGYTF	TGTGCCAGCACCCAGGGGGAGGGTGGCTACACCTTC
TRBV5-1	.	TRBJ2-3	CASSQTTSTDTQYF	TGCGCCAGCAGTCAGACTACTAGCACAGATACGCAGTATTTT
TRBV6-2/TRBV6-3	.	TRBJ2-7	CASSSTYEQYF	TGTGCCAGCAGTTCAACCTACGAGCAGTACTTC
TRBV27	.	TRBJ2-2	CASSLWQGHTGELFF	TGTGCCAGCAGTTTATGGCAGGGGCACACCGGGGAGCTGTTTTTT
TRBV6-5	.	TRBJ2-7	CASSDSAYEQYF	TGTGCCAGCAGCGACAGCGCCTACGAGCAGTACTTC
TRBV19	TRBD1	TRBJ2-1	CASSSGQGRGNEQFF	TGTGCCAGTAGTTCGGGACAGGGTAGAGGGAATGAGCAGTTCTTC
TRBV13	.	TRBJ1-3	CASSPSVSGNTIYF	TGTGCCAGCAGCCCCTCAGTATCTGGAAACACCATATATTTT
TRBV9	TRBD1	TRBJ1-1	CASSLGQPNTEAFF	TGTGCCAGCAGCCTGGGACAGCCGAACACTGAAGCTTTCTTT
TRBV11-3	.	TRBJ2-5	CASSLIEGKETQYF	TGTGCCAGCAGCCTCATAGAGGGGAAGGAGACCCAGTACTTC
TRBV2	.	TRBJ1-6	CASSEQGQGNSPLHF	TGTGCCAGCAGTGAACAGGGACAAGGGAATTCACCCCTCCACTTT
TRBV19	TRBD1	TRBJ1-4	CASKPRGQGNEKLFF	TGTGCCAGTAAACCTCGGGGACAGGGGAATGAAAAACTGTTTTTT
TRBV12-3/TRBV12-4	.	TRBJ2-1	CASSRDRTNEQFF	TGTGCCAGCAGCCGCGACAGGACCAATGAGCAGTTCTTC